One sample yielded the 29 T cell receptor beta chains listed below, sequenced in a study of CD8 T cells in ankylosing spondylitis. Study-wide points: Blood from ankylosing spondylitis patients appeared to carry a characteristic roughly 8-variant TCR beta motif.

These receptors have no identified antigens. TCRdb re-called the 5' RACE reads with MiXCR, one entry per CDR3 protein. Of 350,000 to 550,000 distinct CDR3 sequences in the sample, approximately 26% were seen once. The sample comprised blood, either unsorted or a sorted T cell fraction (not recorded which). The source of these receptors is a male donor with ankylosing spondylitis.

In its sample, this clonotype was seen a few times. In DNA, the CDR3 is TGTGCCAGCAGCCGCAGTGGAAATACGCAGTATTTT. Protein sequence: CASSRSGNTQYF. The genes are TRBV7-8 and TRBJ2-3; D not certain. The CDR3 spans 12 residues. V was trimmed by 5 bases and J by 7 bases, leaving 10 bases between them. CDR1 SGHVS and CDR2 FQNEAQ come from the germline V gene.

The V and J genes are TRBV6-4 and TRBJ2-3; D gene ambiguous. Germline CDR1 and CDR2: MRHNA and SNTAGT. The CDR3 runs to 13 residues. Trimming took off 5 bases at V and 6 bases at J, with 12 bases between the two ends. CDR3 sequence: CASSIDDLDTQYF. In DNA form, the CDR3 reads TGTGCCAGCAGTATAGATGACCTCGATACGCAGTATTTT.

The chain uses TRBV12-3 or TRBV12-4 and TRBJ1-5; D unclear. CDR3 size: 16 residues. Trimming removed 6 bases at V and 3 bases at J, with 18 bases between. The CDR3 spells CASSTGRSLDNQPQHF. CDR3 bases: TGTGCCAGCAGCACCGGACGGAGTCTTGACAATCAGCCCCAGCATTTT.

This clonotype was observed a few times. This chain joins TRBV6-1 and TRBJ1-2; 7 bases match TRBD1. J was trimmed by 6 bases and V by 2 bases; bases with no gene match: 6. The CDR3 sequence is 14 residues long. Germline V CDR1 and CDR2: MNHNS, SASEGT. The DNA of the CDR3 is TGTGCCAGCAGTGAAACGACAGGGAGAGATGGCTACACCTTC. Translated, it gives CASSETTGRDGYTF.

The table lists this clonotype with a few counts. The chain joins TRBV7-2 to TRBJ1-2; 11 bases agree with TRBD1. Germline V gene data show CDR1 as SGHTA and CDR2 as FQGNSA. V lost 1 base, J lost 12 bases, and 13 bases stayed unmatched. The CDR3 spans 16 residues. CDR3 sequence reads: CASSLDSTWTGGKNTF. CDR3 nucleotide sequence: TGTGCCAGCAGCTTAGACTCGACTTGGACAGGGGGCAAAAACACCTTC.

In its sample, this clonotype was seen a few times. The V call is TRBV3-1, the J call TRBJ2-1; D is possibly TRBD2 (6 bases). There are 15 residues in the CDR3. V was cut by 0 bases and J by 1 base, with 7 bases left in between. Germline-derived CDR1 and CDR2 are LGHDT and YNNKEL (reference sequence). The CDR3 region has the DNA TGTGCCAGCAGCCAAGAAGCGGGTTCCTACAATGAGCAGTTCTTC. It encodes CASSQEAGSYNEQFF.

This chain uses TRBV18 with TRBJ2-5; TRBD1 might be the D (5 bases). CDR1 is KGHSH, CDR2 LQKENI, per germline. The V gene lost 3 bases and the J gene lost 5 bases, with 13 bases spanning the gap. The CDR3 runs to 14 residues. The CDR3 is CASSPQGSRETQYF. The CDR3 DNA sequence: TGTGCCAGCTCACCCCAGGGCTCGCGGGAGACCCAGTACTTC.

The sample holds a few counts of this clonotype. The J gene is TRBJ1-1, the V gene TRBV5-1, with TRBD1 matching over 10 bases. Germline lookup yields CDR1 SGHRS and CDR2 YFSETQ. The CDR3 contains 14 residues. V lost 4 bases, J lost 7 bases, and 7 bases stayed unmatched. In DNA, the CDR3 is TGCGCCAGCAGCACTACCGGGACAGGGGTTGAAGCTTTCTTT. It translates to CASSTTGTGVEAFF.

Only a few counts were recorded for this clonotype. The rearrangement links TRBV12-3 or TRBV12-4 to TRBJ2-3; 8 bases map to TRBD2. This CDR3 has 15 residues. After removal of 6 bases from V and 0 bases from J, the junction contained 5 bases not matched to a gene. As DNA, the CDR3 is TGTGCCAGCAGGGTAGCGGGATCTAGCACAGATACGCAGTATTTT. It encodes CASRVAGSSTDTQYF.

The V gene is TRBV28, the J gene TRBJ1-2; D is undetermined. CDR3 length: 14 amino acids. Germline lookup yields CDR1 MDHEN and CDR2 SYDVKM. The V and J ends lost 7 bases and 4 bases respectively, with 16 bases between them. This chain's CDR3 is CASKSGQSGYGYTF. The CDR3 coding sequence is TGTGCCAGCAAATCTGGGCAGTCTGGCTATGGCTACACCTTC.

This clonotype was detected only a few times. The CDR3: CASSSGIFYEQYF. The CDR3 nucleotides read TGCGCCAGCAGCTCCGGCATCTTCTACGAGCAGTACTTC. This chain uses TRBV5-1 with TRBJ2-7, with D hard to call. CDR1 SGHRS and CDR2 YFSETQ come from the germline V gene. The CDR3 runs 13 residues. Trimming pared 3 bases from V and 3 bases from J, leaving 10 bases between.

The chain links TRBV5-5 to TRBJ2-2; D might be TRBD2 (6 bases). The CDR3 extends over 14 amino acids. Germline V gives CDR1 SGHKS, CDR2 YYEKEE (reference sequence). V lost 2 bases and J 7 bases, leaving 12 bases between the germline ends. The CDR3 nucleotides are TGTGCCAGCAGCTTCCTCTCTAGCGACGGGGAGCTGTTTTTT. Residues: CASSFLSSDGELFF.

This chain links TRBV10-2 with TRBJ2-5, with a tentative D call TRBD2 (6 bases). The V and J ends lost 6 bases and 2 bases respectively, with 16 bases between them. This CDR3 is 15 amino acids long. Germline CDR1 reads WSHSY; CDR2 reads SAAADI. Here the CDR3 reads CASRAPGEAQETQYF. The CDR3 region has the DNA TGCGCCAGCAGAGCTCCCGGGGAGGCACAAGAGACCCAGTACTTC.

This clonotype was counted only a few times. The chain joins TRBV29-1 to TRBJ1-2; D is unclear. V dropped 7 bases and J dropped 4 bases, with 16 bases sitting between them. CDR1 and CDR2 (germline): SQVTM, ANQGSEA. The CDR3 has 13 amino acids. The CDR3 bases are TGCAGCGCTCAGATAGCAAATTCCTATGGCTACACCTTC. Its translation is CSAQIANSYGYTF.

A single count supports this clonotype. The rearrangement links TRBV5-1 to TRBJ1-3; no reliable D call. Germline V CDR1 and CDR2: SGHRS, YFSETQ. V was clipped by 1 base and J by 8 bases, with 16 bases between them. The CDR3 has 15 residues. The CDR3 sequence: CASSLSQDLRDTIYF. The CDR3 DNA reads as TGCGCCAGCAGCTTGTCCCAGGACCTAAGAGACACCATATATTTT.

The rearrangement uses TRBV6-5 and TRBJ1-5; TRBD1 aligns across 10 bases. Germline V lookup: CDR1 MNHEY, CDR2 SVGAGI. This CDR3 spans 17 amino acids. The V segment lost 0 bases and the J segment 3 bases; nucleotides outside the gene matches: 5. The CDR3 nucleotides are TGTGCCAGCAGTTACTCAGCCGGGACAGGGGTCAATCAGCCCCAGCATTTT. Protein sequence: CASSYSAGTGVNQPQHF.

The CDR3 nucleotides read TGTGCCAGCAGTGAATTATGGCGGAGTAACTACAATGAGCAGTTCTTC. It translates to CASSELWRSNYNEQFF. The chain combines TRBV25-1 with TRBJ2-1; no firm D call. The germline V gene has CDR1 MGHDK and CDR2 SYGVNS. This CDR3 comprises 16 residues. With 1 base removed from V and 3 bases from J, the gap between germline ends came to 13 bases.

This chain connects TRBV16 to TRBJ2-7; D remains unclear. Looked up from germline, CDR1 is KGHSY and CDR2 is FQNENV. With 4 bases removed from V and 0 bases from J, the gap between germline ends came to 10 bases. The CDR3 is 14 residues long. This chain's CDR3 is CASSLLRSSYEQYF. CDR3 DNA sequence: TGTGCCAGCAGCCTTCTAAGGAGCTCCTACGAGCAGTACTTC.

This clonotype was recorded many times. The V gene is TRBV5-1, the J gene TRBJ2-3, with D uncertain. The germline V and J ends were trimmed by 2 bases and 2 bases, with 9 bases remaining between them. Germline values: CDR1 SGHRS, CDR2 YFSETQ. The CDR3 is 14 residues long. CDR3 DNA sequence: TGCGCCAGCAGCTTTGGCGAATTCACAGATACGCAGTATTTT. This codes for CASSFGEFTDTQYF.

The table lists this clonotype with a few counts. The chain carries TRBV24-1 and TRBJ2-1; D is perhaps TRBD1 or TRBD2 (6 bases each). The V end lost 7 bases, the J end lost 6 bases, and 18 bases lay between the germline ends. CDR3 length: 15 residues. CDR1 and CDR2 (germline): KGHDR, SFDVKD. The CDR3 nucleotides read TGTGCCACCAGCCCTGGCGGGACACTTTCCAATGAGCAGTTCTTC. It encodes CATSPGGTLSNEQFF.

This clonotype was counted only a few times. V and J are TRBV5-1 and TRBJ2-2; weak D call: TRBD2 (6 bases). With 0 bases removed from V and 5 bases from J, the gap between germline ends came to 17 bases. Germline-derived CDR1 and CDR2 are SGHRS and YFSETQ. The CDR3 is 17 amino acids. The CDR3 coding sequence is TGCGCCAGCAGCTTGGGTCGGCGGGATTCCCTGACCGGGGAGCTGTTTTTT. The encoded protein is CASSLGRRDSLTGELFF.

The CDR3 sequence: CASSLDEVGPWVSTQYF. DNA for the CDR3: TGTGCCAGCAGCTTAGATGAGGTGGGACCCTGGGTTAGTACGCAGTATTTT. V and J are TRBV7-8 and TRBJ2-3, with D tentatively TRBD1 or TRBD2 (5 bases each). The V gene lost 1 base and the J gene lost 8 bases, with 22 bases spanning the gap. Germline CDR1 is SGHVS and CDR2 is FQNEAQ. This CDR3 contains 17 residues. The variable domain in full, completed from reference TRBV7-8 and TRBJ2-3, reads GAGVSQSPRYKVAKRGQDVALRCDPISGHVSLFWYQQALGQGPEFLTYFQNEAQLDKSGLPSDRFFAERPEGSVSTLKIQRTQQEDSAVYLCASSLDEVGPWVSTQYFGPGTRLTVL.

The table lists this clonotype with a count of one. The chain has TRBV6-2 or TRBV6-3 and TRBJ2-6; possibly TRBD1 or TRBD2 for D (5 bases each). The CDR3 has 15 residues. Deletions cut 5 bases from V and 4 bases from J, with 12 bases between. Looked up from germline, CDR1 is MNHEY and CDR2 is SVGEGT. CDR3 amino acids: CASSKAGTGANVLTF. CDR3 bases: TGTGCCAGCAGTAAGGCAGGGACGGGGGCCAACGTCCTGACTTTC.

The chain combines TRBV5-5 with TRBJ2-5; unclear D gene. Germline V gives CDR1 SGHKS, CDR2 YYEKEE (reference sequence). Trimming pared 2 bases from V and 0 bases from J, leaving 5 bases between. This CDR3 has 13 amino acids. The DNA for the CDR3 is TGTGCCAGCAGCTTTAACTACCAAGAGACCCAGTACTTC. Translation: CASSFNYQETQYF.

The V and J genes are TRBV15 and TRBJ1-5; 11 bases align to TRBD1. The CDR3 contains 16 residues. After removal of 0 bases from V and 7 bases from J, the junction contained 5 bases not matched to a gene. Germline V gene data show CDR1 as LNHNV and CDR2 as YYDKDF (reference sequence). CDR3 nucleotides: TGTGCCACCAGCAGAGATCTGGGACAGGGGGAACAGCCCCAGCATTTT. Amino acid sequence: CATSRDLGQGEQPQHF.

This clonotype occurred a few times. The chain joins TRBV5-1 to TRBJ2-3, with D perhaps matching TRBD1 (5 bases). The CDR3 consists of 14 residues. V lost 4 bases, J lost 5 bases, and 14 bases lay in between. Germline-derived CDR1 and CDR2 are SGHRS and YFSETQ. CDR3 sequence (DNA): TGCGCCAGCAGCACCGACAGTGGAGAAGATACGCAGTATTTT. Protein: CASSTDSGEDTQYF.

Here the CDR3 DNA reads TGTGCCAGCACCCCACGCACAGATACGCAGTATTTT. As protein: CASTPRTDTQYF. The chain joins TRBV28 to TRBJ2-3; D is ambiguous. Trimming cost V 7 bases and J 1 base, with 6 bases left between them. The CDR3 covers 12 residues. Germline CDR1 and CDR2: MDHEN and SYDVKM.

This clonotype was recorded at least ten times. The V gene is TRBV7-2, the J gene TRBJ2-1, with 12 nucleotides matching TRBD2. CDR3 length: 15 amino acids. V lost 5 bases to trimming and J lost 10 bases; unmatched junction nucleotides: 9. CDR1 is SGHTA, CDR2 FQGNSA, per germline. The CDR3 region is CASSMTSGSGMEQFF. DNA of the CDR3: TGTGCCAGCAGCATGACTAGCGGGAGCGGAATGGAGCAGTTCTTC.

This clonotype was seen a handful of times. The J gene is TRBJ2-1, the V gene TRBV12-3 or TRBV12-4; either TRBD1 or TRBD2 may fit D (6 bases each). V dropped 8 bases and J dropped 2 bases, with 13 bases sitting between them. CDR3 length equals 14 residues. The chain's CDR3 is CASGGQGTYNEQFF. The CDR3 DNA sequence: TGTGCCAGCGGGGGGCAGGGCACCTACAATGAGCAGTTCTTC.